This T cell receptor beta chain was observed in a study of T cell responses to AZD1222 COVID-19 vaccine. As concerns this clone: Its matching antigen is unknown.

Overall study results and limits: Baseline seropositives among AZD1222 recipients totaled only five to seven. CD4 TCRs associated with vaccination spanned spike, dominating at 160-218 and 743-854.

Profiling relied on immunoSEQ multiplex PCR, and the TCRdb table lists in-frame clones only, not all of them. The sample carries about 150,000 clones, around nine tenths recorded once. In germline, CDR1 is MNHEY, CDR2 SMNVEV (reference sequence). CDR3 length: 17 residues. V dropped 4 bases and J dropped 10; count of bases not matched to a gene: 11. The sequence came from an adult in good health. The source was peripheral blood, collected on day 0 of AZD1222 vaccination. The gene calls are TRBV27 and TRBJ1-6; TRBD1 matches at 12 bases. CDR3 sequence reads: CASSSPGTGGTQSPLHF. The CDR3 nucleotides are TGTGCCAGCAGTTCCCCCGGGACAGGGGGCACCCAGTCACCCCTCCACTTT.